A single sample gave rise to the 26 T cell receptor beta chains below, sequenced in a study of Graves' ophthalmopathy and Graves' hyperthyroidism. From RNA, the CDR3 regions of TCR beta chains were amplified and sequenced. First-round RT-PCR employed HTBI primers, with a second-round multiplex PCR after it. Each CDR3 protein gets one entry after TCRdb re-called the multiplex PCR reads with MiXCR. Among roughly 1.1 million distinct CDR3 sequences listed, 35% to 40% were seen once. The material sequenced was peripheral blood or thyroid tissue (not recorded which). Receptor source: an adult man with Graves' hyperthyroidism.

The rearrangement joins TRBV7-3 to TRBJ1-1; tentatively, D is TRBD1 (6 bases). Looked up from germline, CDR1 is SGHTA and CDR2 is FQGTGA. V shed 5 bases and J shed 3 bases, with 13 bases lying between them. CDR3 size: 14 residues. The CDR3 region has the DNA TGTGCCAGCAGCCGAGGACAGTACGACACTGAAGCTTTCTTT. Its protein is CASSRGQYDTEAFF.

This clonotype was picked up many times. The chain employs TRBV10-3 and TRBJ1-3; D unresolved. The germline CDR1 and CDR2 sequences are ENHRY and SYGVKD. V was clipped by 5 bases and J by 3 bases, with 8 bases between them. The CDR3 spans 13 residues. The CDR3 here is CAISPAGGNTIYF. In DNA form, the CDR3 reads TGTGCCATCAGTCCGGCGGGTGGAAACACCATATATTTT.

Points on this clonotype: It may be a read error: a sequence one base away is much more abundant. The rearrangement joins TRBV20-1 to TRBJ2-5; D is possibly TRBD1 (6 bases). Germline CDR1 and CDR2: DFQATT and SNEGSKA (reference sequence). V was pared by 0 bases and J by 4 bases, with 15 bases between. This CDR3 has 15 amino acids. CDR3 sequence: CSARELRPGAETQYF. The CDR3 DNA reads TGCAGTGCTAGAGAACTGAGGCCAGGGGCAGAGACCCAGTACTTC.

This clonotype has ten or more counts. The rearrangement links TRBV20-1 to TRBJ2-7, with unresolved D. CDR3 length: 11 amino acids. CDR1 DFQATT and CDR2 SNEGSKA come from the germline V gene (reference sequence). The germline V and J ends were trimmed by 5 bases and 2 bases, with 7 bases remaining between them. The CDR3 is CSAPGPYEQYF. The CDR3, as DNA: TGCAGTGCTCCCGGGCCCTACGAGCAGTACTTC.

This clonotype has at least ten counts. This chain links TRBV7-9 with TRBJ1-2, with D possibly being TRBD1 (5 bases). CDR1 SEHNR and CDR2 FQNEAQ come from the germline V gene (reference sequence). CDR3 length: 14 residues. Trimming left V 1 base short and J 5 bases short, with 11 bases between. CDR3 bases: TGTGCCAGCAGCTTAGACGTAGACAGTTATGGCTACACCTTC. It is translated as CASSLDVDSYGYTF.

This clonotype was counted a few times. The junction does not match germline at one end; this may be a read error. The genes are TRBV20-1 and TRBJ2-7; 9 bases agree with TRBD1. The CDR3 is made up of 14 amino acids. Germline CDR1 reads DFQATT; CDR2 reads SNEGSKA (reference sequence). For the CDR3, the DNA is TGCAGTGCTGGAGAGGACAGGGGCGGCTACGAGCAGTACTTC. Encoded protein: CSAGEDRGGYEQYF.

This clonotype was seen many times. V gene TRBV2 combines with J gene TRBJ1-2; no clear D gene. CDR1 and CDR2 from the germline V gene are SNHLY and FYNNEI. The CDR3 runs to 14 residues. Trimming stripped 3 bases from V and 3 bases from J, with 11 bases between. CDR3 nucleotides: TGTGCCAGCAGTGAGCTAGACACCCACTATGGCTACACCTTC. Translating gives CASSELDTHYGYTF.

This clonotype has at least ten counts. The chain is built from TRBV10-2 and TRBJ1-4; 7 bases line up with TRBD1. Per germline, CDR1 WSHSY and CDR2 SAAADI. This CDR3 has 14 amino acids. V trimming: 9 bases; J trimming: 5 bases; junction bases outside the gene matches: 9. The CDR3 loop is CASQGEQRNEKLFF. CDR3 bases: TGCGCCAGTCAGGGGGAGCAAAGAAATGAAAAACTGTTTTTT.

This clonotype has a handful of counts. The CDR3 nucleotides read TGTGCCAGCAGCCCCGCAGGCCTCCCCACCTCTGGGGCCAACGTCCTGACTTTC. Protein: CASSPAGLPTSGANVLTF. V is TRBV6-5 and J is TRBJ2-6; D remains ambiguous. Germline V lookup: CDR1 MNHEY, CDR2 SVGAGI. The CDR3 totals 18 residues. V shed 6 bases and J shed 0 bases, with 18 bases lying between them.

Regarding this clonotype: This may arise from a read error, as a much more abundant clone is one base away. The V call is TRBV12-3 or TRBV12-4, the J call TRBJ2-5; TRBD1 matches 7 bases. The CDR3 extends over 13 amino acids. This CDR3 reads CVSRLQGQETQYF. The CDR3, as DNA: TGTGTCAGCAGATTACAGGGGCAAGAGACCCAGTACTTC.

The V gene is TRBV2, the J gene TRBJ2-7, with TRBD2 matching 7 bases. Germline CDR1 is SNHLY and CDR2 is FYNNEI. This CDR3 contains 14 residues. The trim removed 2 bases at V and 3 bases at J, leaving 4 bases unmatched. CDR3 sequence: CASSEQRDDYEQYF. The CDR3 DNA follows: TGTGCCAGCAGTGAACAGCGGGACGACTACGAGCAGTACTTC. Based on the CDR3 plus reference TRBV2 and TRBJ2-7, the full variable domain is EPEVTQTPSHQVTQMGQEVILRCVPISNHLYFYWYRQILGQKVEFLVSFYNNEISEKSEIFDDQFSVERPDGSNFTLKIRSTKLEDSAMYFCASSEQRDDYEQYFGPGTRLTVT.

This clonotype has a handful of counts. J is TRBJ2-5 and V is TRBV6-2 or TRBV6-3; possibly TRBD2 for D (5 bases). The V end was cut by 6 bases, the J end by 5 bases, with 13 bases between. CDR1 is MNHEY, CDR2 SVGEGT, per germline. The CDR3 is made up of 13 amino acids. CDR3 residues: CASSSRQRETQYF. For the CDR3, the DNA is TGTGCCAGCAGCTCCCGGCAGCGGGAGACCCAGTACTTC.

This clonotype was found a few times. The chain recombines TRBV20-1 with TRBJ1-1, with D hard to call. Germline CDR1 is DFQATT and CDR2 is SNEGSKA (reference sequence). The V end lost 0 bases, the J end lost 7 bases, and 12 bases lay between the germline ends. The CDR3 covers 13 residues. The CDR3 is CSARDEVRGEAFF. CDR3 nucleotide sequence: TGCAGTGCTAGAGACGAGGTGCGGGGTGAAGCTTTCTTT.

This clonotype came up many times. CDR3 coding DNA: TGTGCCAGCAAGCGGGACATAAACACTGAAGCTTTCTTT. It codes for CASKRDINTEAFF. This chain joins TRBV7-9 and TRBJ1-1, with D possibly TRBD1 on 6 matching bases. The CDR3 is made up of 13 amino acids. V dropped 7 bases and J dropped 2 bases, with 11 bases sitting between them. The germline gives CDR1 SEHNR, CDR2 FQNEAQ (reference sequence).

At least ten counts were recorded for this clonotype. This chain connects TRBV7-9 to TRBJ2-7; D unresolved. The V end lost 5 bases, the J end lost 5 bases, and 16 bases lay between the germline ends. The germline CDR1 and CDR2 sequences are SEHNR and FQNEAQ (reference sequence). The CDR3 spans 14 residues. The DNA of the CDR3 is TGTGCCAGCAGCCTGGACCGGAGTGGGCACGAGCAGTACTTC. Residues: CASSLDRSGHEQYF.

Many counts were recorded for this clonotype. The chain employs TRBV5-8 and TRBJ2-5, with TRBD2 matching over 7 bases. The CDR3 extends over 17 amino acids. CDR1 SGHTS and CDR2 YDEGEE come from the germline V gene. The V segment lost 1 base and the J segment 1 base; nucleotides outside the gene matches: 10. For the CDR3, the DNA is TGTGCCAGCAGCTTGTATCCCTGGGGACTATCCCAAGAGACCCAGTACTTC. Translated, it gives CASSLYPWGLSQETQYF.

Many counts were recorded for this clonotype. This chain connects TRBV15 to TRBJ1-3; D not resolved. This CDR3 is 17 amino acids long. Trimming removed 1 base from V and 0 bases from J, with 13 bases in between. The germline CDR1 and CDR2 sequences are LNHNV and YYDKDF (reference sequence). CDR3 nucleotides: TGTGCCACCAGCAGAGTAGGCCCCACGAGCTCTGGAAACACCATATATTTT. Translating gives CATSRVGPTSSGNTIYF.

Comment on this clonotype: One junction end does not reproduce the germline sequence, and a read error may be involved. The rearrangement links TRBV15 to TRBJ2-7; D ambiguous. Per the germline V gene, CDR1 is LNHNV and CDR2 is YYDKDF (reference sequence). The CDR3 is made up of 15 amino acids. CDR3 in amino acids: CAASSDGGVGYEQYF. The CDR3 region has the DNA TGTGCCGCCAGCAGTGATGGTGGGGTCGGCTACGAGCAGTACTTC.

This clonotype was seen ten or more times. The chain employs TRBV6-5 and TRBJ2-7; 7 bases are a match to TRBD1. This CDR3 has 12 amino acids. Losses at the gene ends were 2 bases for V and 5 bases for J; bases not matched to a gene: 0. Germline V gives CDR1 MNHEY, CDR2 SVGAGI. CDR3 amino acids: CASSYDRDEQYF. The DNA for the CDR3 is TGTGCCAGCAGTTACGACAGGGACGAGCAGTACTTC.

This clonotype was seen a few times. J is TRBJ2-7 and V is TRBV7-9, with D perhaps matching TRBD2 (5 bases). The germline V gene has CDR1 SEHNR and CDR2 FQNEAQ (reference sequence). The CDR3 loop spans 17 amino acids. V gave up 5 bases and J gave up 6 bases, with 26 bases separating them. The CDR3 DNA follows: TGTGCCAGCAGCCCACCCCGAGGGCAGGCAAGGCCCCCCGAGCAGTACTTC. Amino acid sequence: CASSPPRGQARPPEQYF.

This clonotype was seen ten or more times. The rearrangement links TRBV10-3 to TRBJ2-5; 10 bases map to TRBD1. Germline assignment: CDR1 ENHRY and CDR2 SYGVKD. The CDR3 contains 12 residues. Germline trimming cut 7 bases from V and 8 bases from J; bases unmatched to any gene: 4. CDR3 nucleotide sequence: TGTGCCATCAAGGGGACAGGGGACACCCAGTACTTC. Encoded protein: CAIKGTGDTQYF.

The V and J genes are TRBV20-1 and TRBJ2-7; 9 positions match TRBD2. The V segment lost 8 bases and the J segment 6 bases; nucleotides outside the gene matches: 14. Per germline, CDR1 DFQATT and CDR2 SNEGSKA (reference sequence). The CDR3 consists of 14 residues. CDR3 DNA: TGCAGTCCCCGGCTAGCGGGGACTACCGGCGAGCAGTACTTC. It encodes CSPRLAGTTGEQYF.

This clonotype has ten or more counts. The chain links TRBV7-2 to TRBJ2-7; D call uncertain. V was shortened by 1 base and J by 3 bases, with 7 bases between the two germline ends. The CDR3 is made up of 13 amino acids. Germline-derived CDR1 and CDR2 are SGHTA and FQGNSA. The CDR3, as DNA: TGTGCCAGCAGCTTAGTTTTAGGCTACGAGCAGTACTTC. This sequence encodes CASSLVLGYEQYF.

The chain links TRBV9 to TRBJ1-2; D gene unclear. V gave up 3 bases and J gave up 3 bases, with 12 bases separating them. CDR1 and CDR2 from the germline V gene are SGDLS and YYNGEE. The CDR3 is 14 amino acids. The CDR3 is CASSEEGGDYGYTF. DNA for the CDR3: TGTGCCAGCAGCGAAGAGGGCGGTGACTATGGCTACACCTTC.

This clonotype has ten or more counts. The chain has TRBV5-1 and TRBJ2-2, with D perhaps matching TRBD2 (6 bases). V lost 6 bases, J lost 7 bases, and 13 bases lay in between. Germline CDR1 and CDR2: SGHRS and YFSETQ. CDR3 length: 13 residues. CDR3 sequence (DNA): TGCGCCAGCAAGGAGGGAGACGGCGGGGAGCTGTTTTTT. This gives the protein CASKEGDGGELFF.

This chain joins TRBV24-1 and TRBJ1-6; 8 nucleotides match TRBD1. V lost 2 bases to trimming and J lost 6 bases; unmatched junction nucleotides: 5. The CDR3 loop spans 16 amino acids. CDR1 KGHDR and CDR2 SFDVKD come from the germline V gene. CDR3 bases: TGTGCCACCAGTGATTGGACAGGGAAATTTAATTCACCCCTCCACTTT. The encoded protein is CATSDWTGKFNSPLHF.